A selection of T cell receptor beta chains follows, all from one sample in a study of T cells after yellow fever vaccination. TCRdb reanalysed the 5' RACE reads using MiXCR and keeps one entry per CDR3 protein. The sample records a few hundred thousand distinct CDR3 sequences, approximately 3.2% being singletons. This material consisted of CD4+ T cells sorted from PBMCs, taken 10 days after the yellow fever booster vaccination. The receptors were gathered from a man aged 18 to 30 who received the YFV17D yellow fever vaccine. The CDR3 runs from the conserved cysteine through the conserved F or W. A D gene is named only where the DNA matches it firmly. Clone size is stated in some rows and not others, as once, few, many or a class when expanded.

size: many; D: NA; V: TRBV6-6; length: 13; J: TRBJ2-5; CDR3: CASSPGTLGTQYF; DNA: TGTGCCAGCAGTCCCGGGACTTTAGGGACCCAGTACTTC
size: many; D: NA; V: TRBV7-9; length: 16; J: TRBJ2-3; CDR3: CASSLGYSAFTDTQYF; DNA: TGTGCCAGCAGCTTAGGGTATAGTGCCTTCACAGATACGCAGTATTTT
size: few; D: TRBD1; V: TRBV2; length: 12; J: TRBJ1-1; CDR3: CASRGQGVAAFF; DNA: TGTGCCAGCAGGGGACAGGGAGTAGCAGCTTTCTTT
size: few; D: NA; V: TRBV3-1; length: 13; J: TRBJ2-7; CDR3: CASSQLTGSEQYF; DNA: TGTGCCAGCAGCCAACTAACAGGCTCCGAGCAGTACTTC
size: many; D: NA; V: TRBV7-6; length: 13; J: TRBJ2-1; CDR3: CASSSLATGEQFF; DNA: TGTGCCAGCAGCTCACTAGCGACAGGGGAGCAGTTCTTC
size: many; D: NA; V: TRBV12-3/TRBV12-4; length: 16; J: TRBJ2-1; CDR3: CASSLWGGRSRNEQFF; DNA: TGTGCCAGCAGTTTATGGGGGGGCCGATCTAGAAATGAGCAGTTCTTC
size: NA; D: TRBD2; V: TRBV7-3; length: 16; J: TRBJ2-1; CDR3: CASSSTSSGGDNEQFF; DNA: TGTGCCAGCAGCTCCACCTCTAGCGGGGGTGACAATGAGCAGTTCTTC
size: many; D: TRBD1; V: TRBV5-6; length: 16; J: TRBJ2-5; CDR3: CASSRRQGMEQETQYF; DNA: TGTGCCAGCAGTAGACGACAGGGCATGGAACAAGAGACCCAGTACTTC
size: NA; D: TRBD1; V: TRBV29-1; length: 12; J: TRBJ2-7; CDR3: CSVGQGAYEQYF; DNA: TGCAGCGTTGGCCAGGGGGCCTACGAGCAGTACTTC
size: many; D: TRBD1; V: TRBV30; length: 15; J: TRBJ1-5; CDR3: CAWSSGTGNRQPQHF; DNA: TGTGCCTGGAGTTCCGGGACAGGGAATCGTCAGCCCCAGCATTTT